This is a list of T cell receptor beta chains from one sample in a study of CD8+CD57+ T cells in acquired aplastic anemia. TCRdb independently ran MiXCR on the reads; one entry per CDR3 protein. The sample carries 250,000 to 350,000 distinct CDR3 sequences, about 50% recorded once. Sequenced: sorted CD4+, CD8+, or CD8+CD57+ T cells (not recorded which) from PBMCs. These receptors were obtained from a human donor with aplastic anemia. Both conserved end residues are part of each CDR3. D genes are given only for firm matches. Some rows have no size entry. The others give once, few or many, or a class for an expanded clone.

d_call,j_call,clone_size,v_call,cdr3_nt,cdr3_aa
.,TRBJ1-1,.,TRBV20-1,TGCAGTGCTAGATCAGGTAGGGAGGACACTGAAGCTTTCTTT,CSARSGREDTEAFF
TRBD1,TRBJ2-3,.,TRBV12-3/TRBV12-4,TGTGCCAGCAGTCCAACAGGGGGCATGAGCACAGATACGCAGTATTTT,CASSPTGGMSTDTQYF
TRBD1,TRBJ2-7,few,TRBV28,TGTGCCAGCAGTTCTCCCGGGACAGGGACCTACGAGCAGTACTTC,CASSSPGTGTYEQYF
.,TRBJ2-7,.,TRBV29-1,TGCAGCGTTAGAGGAGGCGGGGGCGAATCCTACGAGCAGTACTTC,CSVRGGGGESYEQYF
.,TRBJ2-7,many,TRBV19,TGTGCCACCCGACAGAAGAGCTCCTACGAGCAGTACTTC,CATRQKSSYEQYF
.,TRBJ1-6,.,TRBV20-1,TGCAGTGCTAGAGAGGGAGGGGATGGATCACCCCTCCACTTT,CSAREGGDGSPLHF
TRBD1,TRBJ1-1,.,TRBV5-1,TGCGCCAGCAGCGGGACAGGGTCTGAAGATTTCTTT,CASSGTGSEDFF
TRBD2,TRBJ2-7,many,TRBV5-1,TGCGCCAGCAGCTCTAACGGACTAGCGGGGGGGAGCTCCTACGAGCAGTACTTC,CASSSNGLAGGSSYEQYF
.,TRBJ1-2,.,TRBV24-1,TGTGCCACCAGTGATCCCAGGACAGCCTATGGCTACACCTTC,CATSDPRTAYGYTF
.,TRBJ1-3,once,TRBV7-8,TGTTCCAGCAGATTAAACGAGGGAAACACCATATATTTT,CSSRLNEGNTIYF
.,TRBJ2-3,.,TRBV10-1,TGCGCCAGCAGTGAGACAAGGACCTCCACAGATACGCAGTATTTT,CASSETRTSTDTQYF
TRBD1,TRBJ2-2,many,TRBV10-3,TGTGCCATCAGTGGTACAGGGGCCGGGGAGCTGTTTTTT,CAISGTGAGELFF
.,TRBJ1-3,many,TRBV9,TGTGCCAGCAGCGTAGGGACACCCAACTCTGGAAACACCATATATTTT,CASSVGTPNSGNTIYF
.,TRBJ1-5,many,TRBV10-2,TGCGCCAGCAGTAAAGATTCACGCAATCAGCCCCAGCATTTT,CASSKDSRNQPQHF
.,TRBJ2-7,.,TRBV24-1,TGTGCCACCAGTGACTTAACAGGGAGCGAGCAGTACTTC,CATSDLTGSEQYF
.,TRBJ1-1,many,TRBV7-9,TGTGCCAGCAGCTTACGGGGTGGGGGACACAAGCCGACTGAAGCTTTCTTT,CASSLRGGGHKPTEAFF
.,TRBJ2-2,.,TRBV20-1,TGCAGTGCCATTCAAGACGGGGAGCTGTTTTTT,CSAIQDGELFF
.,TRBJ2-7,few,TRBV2,TGTGCCAGCAGTTTGGGACCGTTCTACGAGCAGTACTTC,CASSLGPFYEQYF
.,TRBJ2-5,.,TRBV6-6,TGTGCCAGCAGTTACACAGGGGAAGGAGGGGAGACCCAGTACTTC,CASSYTGEGGETQYF